What follows are 21 T cell receptor beta chains derived from one specimen sequenced in a study of CD8 T cells in Susac syndrome. With random hexamers, reverse transcription was performed on about 0.45 to 1 ug of RNA. Each CDR3 protein gets one entry after TCRdb re-called the immunoSEQ multiplex PCR reads with MiXCR. The sample lists 150,000 or so distinct CDR3 sequences; roughly 94% were seen once. Sequenced: CD4+ T cells from PBMCs. These receptors originate from a human donor with Susac syndrome.

The rearrangement uses TRBV29-1 and TRBJ1-3; no firm D call. This CDR3 spans 12 amino acids. The ends were cut back, 2 bases at V and 4 bases at J, with 6 bases in the middle. CDR1 is SQVTM and CDR2 is ANQGSEA in the germline V gene. This chain's CDR3 is CSVESQGNTIYF. The CDR3 DNA sequence: TGCAGCGTTGAAAGTCAGGGAAACACCATATATTTT.

V usage is TRBV4-1 and J usage is TRBJ2-7, with unresolved D. Germline CDR1 and CDR2: MGHRA and YSYEKL. The CDR3 length is 16 residues. Trimming took off 2 bases at V and 2 bases at J, with 16 bases between the two ends. The CDR3 nucleotides are TGCGCCAGCAGCCAAATCGGCAAACCCATTACCTACGAGCAGTACTTC. This encodes CASSQIGKPITYEQYF.

The CDR3 bases are TGTGCCAGCAGTCTATACAGGGGAGGCGATAAGAGCAATCAGCCCCAGCATTTT. As protein: CASSLYRGGDKSNQPQHF. The V gene is TRBV12-3 or TRBV12-4, the J gene TRBJ1-5, with 7 bases matching TRBD1. V was pared by 5 bases and J by 1 base, with 14 bases of the junction left unmatched. This CDR3 contains 18 residues.

This chain connects TRBV30 to TRBJ1-1, with TRBD1 matching 7 bases. This CDR3 contains 13 residues. Germline V CDR1 and CDR2: GTSNPN, SVGIG (reference sequence). Trimming cost V 3 bases and J 0 bases; bases outside gene matches: 1. CDR3 nucleotide sequence: TGTGCCTGGAGGGGACAGTTGAACACTGAAGCTTTCTTT. Translating gives CAWRGQLNTEAFF. Variable domain in full (rest from reference TRBV30 and TRBJ1-1): SQTIHQWPATLVQPVGSPLSLECTVEGTSNPNLYWYRQAAGRGLQLLFYSVGIGQISSEVPQNLSASRPQDRQFILSSKKLLLSDSGFYLCAWRGQLNTEAFFGQGTRLTVV.

V usage is TRBV7-8 and J usage is TRBJ1-1; tentatively, D is TRBD1 (5 bases). The CDR3 totals 13 residues. CDR1 and CDR2 from the germline V gene are SGHVS and FQNEAQ. Trimming took off 1 base at V and 7 bases at J, with 10 bases between the two ends. CDR3 DNA sequence: TGTGCCAGCAGCTTAGATTCGGGGGATGAAGCTTTCTTT. Protein sequence: CASSLDSGDEAFF.

The chain uses TRBV7-9 and TRBJ1-3; D is unresolved. Germline V CDR1 and CDR2: SEHNR, FQNEAQ (reference sequence). The CDR3 is made up of 13 amino acids. V shed 4 bases and J shed 0 bases, with 4 bases lying between them. The DNA of the CDR3 is TGTGCCAGCAGCTCGGGCTCTGGAAACACCATATATTTT. Protein sequence: CASSSGSGNTIYF.

The genes are TRBV11-2 and TRBJ2-3, with 8 bases that match TRBD2. Germline trimming cut 4 bases from V and 4 bases from J; bases unmatched to any gene: 7. This CDR3 spans 15 amino acids. Germline V lookup: CDR1 SGHAT, CDR2 FQNNGV. CDR3: CASSWAGLAADTQYF. As DNA, the CDR3 is TGTGCCAGCAGCTGGGCAGGACTAGCAGCAGATACGCAGTATTTT.

The V gene is TRBV12-3 or TRBV12-4, the J gene TRBJ1-5, with TRBD1 matching 7 bases. CDR3 length: 15 residues. The J segment lost 2 bases and the V segment lost 5 bases, leaving 6 bases of the junction unmatched. This CDR3 is CASSPPGQGNQPQHF. CDR3 in DNA: TGTGCCAGCAGTCCTCCCGGACAGGGCAATCAGCCCCAGCATTTT.

The chain combines TRBV7-2 with TRBJ2-7, with 9 bases that match TRBD1. V trimming: 6 bases; J trimming: 5 bases; junction bases outside the gene matches: 11. The germline CDR1 and CDR2 sequences are SGHTA and FQGNSA. This CDR3 is built from 15 residues. CDR3 loop: CASSSTGTGSNEQYF. In DNA, the CDR3 is TGTGCCAGCAGTTCCACCGGGACAGGGTCGAACGAGCAGTACTTC.

The chain uses TRBV3-1 and TRBJ1-2; 7 nucleotides line up with TRBD1. The trim removed 4 bases at V and 4 bases at J, leaving 12 bases unmatched. The CDR3 extends over 16 amino acids. Germline lookup yields CDR1 LGHDT and CDR2 YNNKEL (reference sequence). CDR3 DNA sequence: TGTGCCAGCAGCCGAAACCCGGGACAGCAACTCTATGGCTACACCTTC. It specifies CASSRNPGQQLYGYTF. Supplemented by reference TRBV3-1 and TRBJ1-2, the full variable domain reads DTAVSQTPKYLVTQMGNDKSIKCEQNLGHDTMYWYKQDSKKFLKIMFSYNNKELIINETVPNRFSPKSPDKAHLNLHINSLELGDSAVYFCASSRNPGQQLYGYTFGSGTRLTVV.

This chain joins TRBV3-1 and TRBJ1-2; D is unclear. This CDR3 is 15 amino acids long. Germline V gene data show CDR1 as LGHDT and CDR2 as YNNKEL (reference sequence). Trimming cost V 4 bases and J 6 bases, with 18 bases left between them. CDR3 sequence reads: CASSRRRGITDGYTF. In DNA, the CDR3 is TGTGCCAGCAGCCGCCGCCGCGGGATTACCGATGGCTACACCTTC. Looking up the rest from reference TRBV3-1 and TRBJ1-2 gives the full variable domain: DTAVSQTPKYLVTQMGNDKSIKCEQNLGHDTMYWYKQDSKKFLKIMFSYNNKELIINETVPNRFSPKSPDKAHLNLHINSLELGDSAVYFCASSRRRGITDGYTFGSGTRLTVV.

The chain couples TRBV14 to TRBJ1-5; the D is unclear. V dropped 0 bases and J dropped 10 bases, with 7 bases sitting between them. CDR3 length: 12 amino acids. The germline CDR1 and CDR2 sequences are SGHDN and FVKESK. DNA for the CDR3: TGTGCCAGCAGCCAAGATGCAGGCCCCCAGCATTTT. Translated, it gives CASSQDAGPQHF.

This sequence joins TRBV2 and TRBJ2-6, with 7 bases that match TRBD1. Germline assignment: CDR1 SNHLY and CDR2 FYNNEI. This CDR3 comprises 16 residues. V gave up 7 bases and J gave up 1 base; unmatched junction bases: 7. CDR3 bases: TGTGCCAGCAACAGACAGGGCGTTTCTGGGGCCAACGTCCTGACTTTC. It translates to CASNRQGVSGANVLTF.

CDR3 sequence reads: CSAVRDIGELFF. As DNA, the CDR3 is TGCAGTGCCGTACGGGACATCGGGGAGCTGTTTTTT. The V call is TRBV20-1, the J call TRBJ2-2; TRBD1 might be the D (6 bases). The CDR3 covers 12 residues. V was trimmed by 6 bases and J by 7 bases, leaving 12 bases between them. Germline assignment: CDR1 DFQATT and CDR2 SNEGSKA (reference sequence).

The V call is TRBV30, the J call TRBJ1-2; no clear D gene. The CDR3 spans 11 residues. Trimming left V 6 bases short and J 4 bases short, with 9 bases between. From germline, CDR1 is GTSNPN and CDR2 SVGIG (reference sequence). The CDR3 reads CACPGIYGYTF. CDR3 DNA: TGTGCCTGCCCTGGCATCTATGGCTACACCTTC.

This chain links TRBV15 with TRBJ1-2, with D possibly matching TRBD1 (5 bases). V lost 5 bases and J lost 4, with 26 bases in between. CDR1 and CDR2 from the germline V gene are LNHNV and YYDKDF (reference sequence). This CDR3 is 18 amino acids long. CDR3 region: CATSYLGVGTIGAYGYTF. CDR3 in DNA: TGTGCCACCAGCTACCTTGGAGTCGGGACCATCGGTGCCTATGGCTACACCTTC.

The chain links TRBV9 to TRBJ2-5; TRBD1 aligns across 8 bases. CDR1 SGDLS and CDR2 YYNGEE come from the germline V gene. The CDR3 runs 15 residues. The junction had 4 bases not matched to a gene; V was cut back by 3 bases and J by 0 bases. DNA for the CDR3: TGTGCCAGCAGCGCCTGGACAGGGTACCAAGAGACCCAGTACTTC. Residues: CASSAWTGYQETQYF.

V is TRBV27 and J is TRBJ2-1; the match to TRBD2 covers 7 bases. The V gene end was trimmed by 3 bases and the J gene end by 3 bases; junction bases not matched to a gene: 5. Germline V CDR1 and CDR2: MNHEY, SMNVEV (reference sequence). The CDR3 has 15 residues. The CDR3 reads CASSLGSGNYNEQFF. The CDR3 DNA sequence: TGTGCCAGCAGTTTGGGGAGCGGGAACTACAATGAGCAGTTCTTC.

Here the CDR3 reads CAWSVRAGLPYFF. In DNA form, the CDR3 reads TGTGCCTGGAGTGTAAGGGCGGGACTGCCGTATTTCTTC. The genes are TRBV30 and TRBJ2-1; D is perhaps TRBD2 (6 bases). This CDR3 contains 13 residues. CDR1 GTSNPN and CDR2 SVGIG come from the germline V gene (reference sequence). V was clipped by 0 bases and J by 16 bases, with 19 bases between them.

V usage is TRBV20-1 and J usage is TRBJ1-2; possible D gene TRBD1, 5 bases. CDR1 DFQATT and CDR2 SNEGSKA come from the germline V gene (reference sequence). CDR3 length: 14 amino acids. Trimming took off 0 bases at V and 6 bases at J, with 14 bases between the two ends. This CDR3 is CSARDMGRAHGYTF. In nucleotides, the CDR3 is TGCAGTGCTAGAGATATGGGCAGGGCGCATGGCTACACCTTC.

This chain connects TRBV6-6 to TRBJ2-7; D unclear. Trimming shortened V by 2 bases and J by 2 bases, and 13 bases separated the two germline ends. CDR1 is MNHNY, CDR2 SVGAGI, per germline (reference sequence). This CDR3 contains 15 residues. The CDR3, as DNA: TGTGCCAGCAGTTACCGGGCAGATTCAGCCTACGAGCAGTACTTC. This gives the protein CASSYRADSAYEQYF.